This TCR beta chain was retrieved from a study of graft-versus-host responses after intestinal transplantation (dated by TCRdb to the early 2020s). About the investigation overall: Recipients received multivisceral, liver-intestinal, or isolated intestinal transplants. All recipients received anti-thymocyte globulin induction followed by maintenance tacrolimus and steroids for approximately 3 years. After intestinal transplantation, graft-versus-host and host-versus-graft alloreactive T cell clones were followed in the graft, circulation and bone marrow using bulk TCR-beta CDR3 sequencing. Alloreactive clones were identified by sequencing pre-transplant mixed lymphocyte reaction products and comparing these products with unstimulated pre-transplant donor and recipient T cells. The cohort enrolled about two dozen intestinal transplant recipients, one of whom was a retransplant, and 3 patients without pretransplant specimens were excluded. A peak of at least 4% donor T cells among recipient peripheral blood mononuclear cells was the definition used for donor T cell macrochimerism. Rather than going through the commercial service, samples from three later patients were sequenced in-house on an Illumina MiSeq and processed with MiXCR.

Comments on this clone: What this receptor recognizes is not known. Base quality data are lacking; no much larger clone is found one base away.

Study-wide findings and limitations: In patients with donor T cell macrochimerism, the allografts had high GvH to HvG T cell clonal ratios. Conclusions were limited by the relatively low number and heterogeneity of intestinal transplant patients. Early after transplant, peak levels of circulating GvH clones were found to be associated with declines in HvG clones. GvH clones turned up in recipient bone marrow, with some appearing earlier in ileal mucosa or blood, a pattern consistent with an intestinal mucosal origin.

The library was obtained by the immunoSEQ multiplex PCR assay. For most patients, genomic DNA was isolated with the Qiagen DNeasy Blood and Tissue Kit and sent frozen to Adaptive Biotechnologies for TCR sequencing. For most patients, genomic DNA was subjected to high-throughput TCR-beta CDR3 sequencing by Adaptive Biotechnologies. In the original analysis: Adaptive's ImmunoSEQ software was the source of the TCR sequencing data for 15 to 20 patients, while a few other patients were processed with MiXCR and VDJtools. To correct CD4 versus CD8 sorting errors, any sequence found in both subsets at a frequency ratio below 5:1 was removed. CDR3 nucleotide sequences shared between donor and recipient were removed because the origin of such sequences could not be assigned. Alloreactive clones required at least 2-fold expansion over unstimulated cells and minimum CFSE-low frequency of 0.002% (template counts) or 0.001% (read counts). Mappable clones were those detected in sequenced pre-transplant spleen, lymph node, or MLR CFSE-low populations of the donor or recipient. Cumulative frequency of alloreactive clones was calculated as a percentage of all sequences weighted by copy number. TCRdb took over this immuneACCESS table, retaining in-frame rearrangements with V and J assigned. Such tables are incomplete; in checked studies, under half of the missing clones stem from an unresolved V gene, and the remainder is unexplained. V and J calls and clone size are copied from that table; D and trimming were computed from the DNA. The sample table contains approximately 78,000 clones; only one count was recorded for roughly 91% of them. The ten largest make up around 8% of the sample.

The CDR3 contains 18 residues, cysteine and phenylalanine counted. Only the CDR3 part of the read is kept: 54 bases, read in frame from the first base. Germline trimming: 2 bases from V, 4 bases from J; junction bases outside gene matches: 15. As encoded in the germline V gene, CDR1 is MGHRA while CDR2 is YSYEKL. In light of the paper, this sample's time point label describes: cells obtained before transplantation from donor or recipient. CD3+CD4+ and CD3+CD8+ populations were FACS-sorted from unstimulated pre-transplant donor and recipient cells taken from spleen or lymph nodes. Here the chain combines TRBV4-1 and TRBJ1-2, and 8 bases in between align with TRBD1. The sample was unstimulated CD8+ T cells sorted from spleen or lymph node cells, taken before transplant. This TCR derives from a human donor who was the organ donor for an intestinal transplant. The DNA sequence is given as TGCGCCAGCAGCCAAACTGCCCTCAGGACAGGGAATCTCTATGGCTACACCTTC. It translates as CASSQTALRTGNLYGYTF.